This TCR beta chain was obtained from a study of T cells in narcolepsy. Study context: Enrolled donors included narcolepsy type 1 or type 2 patients and healthy controls. Study observations and caveats: No autoreactive T cell clone sequences appeared in some memory CD4+ repertoires. Autoreactive clonotypes reportedly recurred in blood of same and different patients, not controls. HCRT-specific and TRIB2-specific autoreactive clonotypes appeared among same-patient CSF and blood CD4+ clonotypes.

This CDR3 spans 19 amino acids. The V and J ends lost 0 bases and 0 bases, in that order; junction bases with no gene match: 7. Germline V gene data show CDR1 as SGHRS and CDR2 as YFSETQ. As concerns this clone: No antigen is known for it.

This table comes from immunoSEQ multiplex PCR, and its TCRdb copy is limited to in-frame clones, with some not included. Of about 30,000 clones listed, just under 80% are singletons. The TCR originated in a human donor with narcolepsy. The sample comprised CD45RA- memory CD4+ T cells from PBMCs. This chain joins TRBV5-1 and TRBJ2-3, with 13 bases that match TRBD2. The CDR3 sequence: CASSLGRLAGGPSTDTQYF. The CDR3 nucleotides are TGCGCCAGCAGCTTGGGGAGACTAGCGGGGGGCCCGAGCACAGATACGCAGTATTTT.